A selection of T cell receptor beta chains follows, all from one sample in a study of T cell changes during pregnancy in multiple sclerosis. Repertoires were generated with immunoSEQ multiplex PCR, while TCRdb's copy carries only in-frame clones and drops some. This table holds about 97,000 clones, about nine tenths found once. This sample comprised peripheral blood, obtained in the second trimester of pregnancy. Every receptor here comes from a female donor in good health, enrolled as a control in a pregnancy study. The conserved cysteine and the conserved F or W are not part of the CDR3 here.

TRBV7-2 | ASSLGGIVTGELF
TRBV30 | AWSVGRETQY
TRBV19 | ASATGIATNEKLF
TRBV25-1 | ASSPSALTGDPQETQY
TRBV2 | ASKGGGARSTEAF
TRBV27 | ASSSRTTITGELF
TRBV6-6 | ASSYSGGSTGNTIY
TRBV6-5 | ASSYSPSKPAYEQY
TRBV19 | ASNGRGDYNEQF
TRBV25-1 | ASRFGGGYEQY
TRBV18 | ASSPLTARNTEAF
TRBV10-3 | AISKQPGQTYEQY
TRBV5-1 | ASSAGQGWIEKLF
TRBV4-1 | ASSLGAVQDLASPLH
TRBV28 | ASSLFPQRGNQPQH
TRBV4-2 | ASSQGADRQSLH
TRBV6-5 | ASRIRGVPYEQY
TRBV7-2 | ASSLALAGVGEQF
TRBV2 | ASSGSSSGAGANVLT
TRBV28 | ASSYLTNYNEQF
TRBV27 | ASSLSSEAEQY
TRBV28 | ASNSPITDTQY
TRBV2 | ATLSGRGNYGYT
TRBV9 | ASSVRAGLKLNTGELF
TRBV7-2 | ASSSGVSYEQY
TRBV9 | ASSVEGRINQPQH
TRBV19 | ASSINQRGNFGDEQF
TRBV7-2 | ASSLGRNTEAF
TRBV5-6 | ASSRLVDRDSGYT
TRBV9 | ASSLEQGYSGNTIY
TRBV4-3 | ASSHDTGFNEKLF
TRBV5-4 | ASSFHSQGAGKY
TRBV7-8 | ASSLALEAF
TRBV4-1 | ASSQDEDREAEQY
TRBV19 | ASSPENGVYAYGYT
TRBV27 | ASSPGGGWGEAGLFWDEQF
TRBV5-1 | ASSLAGRHEQY
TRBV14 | ASSPGVAYEKLF
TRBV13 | ASSRRLRQGINEKLF
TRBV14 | ASSLSRGPYEQY
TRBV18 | ASSPSLNTEAF
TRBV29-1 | SVDVRVGYTQY
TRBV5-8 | ASSLISGRAWYGYT
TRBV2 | ASRNGQANTGELF
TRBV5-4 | ASSLKRGDLDTQY
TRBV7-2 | ASSSDSNQPQH
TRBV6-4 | ASSDSGMRERVDTQY
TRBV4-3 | ASSQLTGGSTEAF
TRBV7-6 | ASSLARASPDTIY
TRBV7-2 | ASSLGTYNEQF
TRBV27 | ASSLKQGGNYGYT
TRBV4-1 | ASSQAGTGSFYGYT